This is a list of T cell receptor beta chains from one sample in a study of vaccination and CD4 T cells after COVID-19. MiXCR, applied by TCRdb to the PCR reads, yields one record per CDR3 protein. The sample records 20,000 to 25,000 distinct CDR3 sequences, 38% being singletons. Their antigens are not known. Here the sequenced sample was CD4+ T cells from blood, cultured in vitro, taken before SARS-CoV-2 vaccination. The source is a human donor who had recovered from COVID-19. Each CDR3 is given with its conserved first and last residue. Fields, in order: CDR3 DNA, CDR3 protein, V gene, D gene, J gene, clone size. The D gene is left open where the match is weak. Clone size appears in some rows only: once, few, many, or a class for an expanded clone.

TGTGCCAGCAGGGGGACAGGCAATCAGCCCCAGCATTTT	CASRGTGNQPQHF	TRBV12-3/TRBV12-4	TRBD1	TRBJ1-5	few
TGTGCCAGCACCCTCCGGGGGTCTCGATCCTACGAGCAGTACTTC	CASTLRGSRSYEQYF	TRBV6-2/TRBV6-3	.	TRBJ2-7	medium-sized
TGTGCCAGCAGTACGGGGACGAACACTGAAGCTTTCTTT	CASSTGTNTEAFF	TRBV6-4	.	TRBJ1-1	medium-sized
TGCGCCAGCAGCCACCGACTAGCGGGGGGACACACAGATACGCAGTATTTT	CASSHRLAGGHTDTQYF	TRBV4-3	TRBD2	TRBJ2-3	once
TGTGCCAGCAGAGAACTAGTAGAAGCGGGAGACTTTTACGAGCAGTACTTC	CASRELVEAGDFYEQYF	TRBV7-9	TRBD2	TRBJ2-7	once
TGCAGTGCTAGAGACAGGGTCTATGGCTACACCTTC	CSARDRVYGYTF	TRBV20-1	.	TRBJ1-2	.
TGTGCCAGCAGCTTCAAACAGCCGAACACTGAAGCTTTCTTT	CASSFKQPNTEAFF	TRBV7-2	.	TRBJ1-1	few
TGTGCCAGCAGCTTAGCCGGGACAGGGGATCGAGCCCAGCATTTT	CASSLAGTGDRAQHF	TRBV7-6	TRBD1	TRBJ1-5	few
TGCAGCGGTCGACTGGGAACTACGGACAATGAGCAGTTCTTC	CSGRLGTTDNEQFF	TRBV29-1	.	TRBJ2-1	.
TGCGCCAGCAGCCTCGGCCGTCGTGGTGAGACCCAGTACTTC	CASSLGRRGETQYF	TRBV5-1	.	TRBJ2-5	.
TGTGCCAGCAGTGAGTACGGGGGGCGGCCCAATCAGCCCCAGCATTTT	CASSEYGGRPNQPQHF	TRBV6-1	.	TRBJ1-5	few
TGTGCCAGCAGTTCAGGGCGCCAAGAGACCCAGTACTTC	CASSSGRQETQYF	TRBV6-2/TRBV6-3	.	TRBJ2-5	.
TGTGCCAGCAGCTTAGAGGGACAGGCCTATGGCTACACCTTC	CASSLEGQAYGYTF	TRBV7-2	TRBD1	TRBJ1-2	.
TGTGCCAGCAGCTTATTGAGCGGGGTGGGTACAGATACGCAGTATTTT	CASSLLSGVGTDTQYF	TRBV7-6	TRBD2	TRBJ2-3	few
TGTGCCAGCAGCTTAGTAACAGGGGTAGATCTGAACACTGAAGCTTTCTTT	CASSLVTGVDLNTEAFF	TRBV11-3	TRBD1	TRBJ1-1	.
TGTGCCAGCAGCCTTAGCGGGGGGCCCCCAGATACGCAGTATTTT	CASSLSGGPPDTQYF	TRBV6-4	TRBD2	TRBJ2-3	.
TGTGCCAGCAGCTTGAGTGTGGGGATGGAAGCTTTCTTT	CASSLSVGMEAFF	TRBV5-4	.	TRBJ1-1	.
TGTGCCAGCAGCTTGGGACTAGTGGAGGAGACCCAGTACTTC	CASSLGLVEETQYF	TRBV7-9	TRBD2	TRBJ2-5	.
TGTGCCAGCAGCTTGGATTCGGGGGCCTCCTACAATGAGCAGTTCTTC	CASSLDSGASYNEQFF	TRBV5-4	.	TRBJ2-1	.
TGTGCCAGCAGCTTAGAGGGGCAGATCTCCTACGAGCAGTACTTC	CASSLEGQISYEQYF	TRBV7-2	.	TRBJ2-7	few
TGCAGCGTTGGAGGGGAACGGAATACGCAGTATTTT	CSVGGERNTQYF	TRBV29-1	.	TRBJ2-3	once
TGTGCCAGTAGCGGACAGGCTAGCACAGATACGCAGTATTTT	CASSGQASTDTQYF	TRBV19	TRBD1	TRBJ2-3	few
TGTGCCAGCAGGAGGACAGCAGATGGCTACACCTTC	CASRRTADGYTF	TRBV6-1	.	TRBJ1-2	.
TGTGCCAGCAGGATCACCGGGACAGCCTATGGCTACACCTTC	CASRITGTAYGYTF	TRBV2	TRBD1	TRBJ1-2	few
TGTGCCACCAGCCCTCTACGGGACTACATGAACACTGAAGCTTTCTTT	CATSPLRDYMNTEAFF	TRBV15	.	TRBJ1-1	few
TGTGCCAGCAGGCCCAAATCAATGGGGACTAACTATGGCTACACCTTC	CASRPKSMGTNYGYTF	TRBV2	.	TRBJ1-2	few
TGCAGTGCTAGAGATCAGGACTCTGGAAACACCATATATTTT	CSARDQDSGNTIYF	TRBV20-1	.	TRBJ1-3	few
TGTGCCAGCAGCTCTTATGGACAGGGAGGGTACACAGATACGCAGTATTTT	CASSSYGQGGYTDTQYF	TRBV7-2	.	TRBJ2-3	.
TGTGCCACCCGGGACAGGGGGCCCTACGAGCAGTACTTC	CATRDRGPYEQYF	TRBV6-1	TRBD1	TRBJ2-7	.
TGTGCCAGCAGCTTGCCGAGGGACTATGGCTACACCTTC	CASSLPRDYGYTF	TRBV7-2	.	TRBJ1-2	.
TGTGCCAGCAGCCGGCTAGCGAACACCGGGGAGCTGTTTTTT	CASSRLANTGELFF	TRBV14	.	TRBJ2-2	.
TGTGCCAGTACCCGCAATAACCGGGGGACTGAAGCTTTCTTT	CASTRNNRGTEAFF	TRBV19	.	TRBJ1-1	few
TGTGCCAGCAGCTTGGAGACTAACTACAATGAGCAGTTCTTC	CASSLETNYNEQFF	TRBV7-2	.	TRBJ2-1	few
TGTGCCAGCAGTATGATCCCCGGGACAGGGAGGGGCTACACCTTC	CASSMIPGTGRGYTF	TRBV12-3/TRBV12-4	TRBD1	TRBJ1-2	.
TGTGCCAGCAGCAACAACAGGCCCCGGAATCAGCCCCAGCATTTT	CASSNNRPRNQPQHF	TRBV28	.	TRBJ1-5	.
TGTGCCAGCAGTTCAAGACAGGGCTACGAGCAGTACTTC	CASSSRQGYEQYF	TRBV27	TRBD1	TRBJ2-7	once
TGCAGTGCCACCGGGACAGGAGGTTCACCCCTCCACTTT	CSATGTGGSPLHF	TRBV20-1	TRBD1	TRBJ1-6	.
TGTGCCAGCAGACCACTAGCGGGCGATAACAATGAGCAGTTCTTC	CASRPLAGDNNEQFF	TRBV27	TRBD2	TRBJ2-1	.
TGTGCCAGCAGCTCGCCCCCAGGTTCCAGCAATCAGCCCCAGCATTTT	CASSSPPGSSNQPQHF	TRBV6-2/TRBV6-3	.	TRBJ1-5	.
TGTGCCAGCATGTCAGTAGCTAACTATGGCTACACCTTC	CASMSVANYGYTF	TRBV6-1	.	TRBJ1-2	few
TGTGCCAGCAGCCTAGGGGGCCAATATCAGCCCCAGCATTTT	CASSLGGQYQPQHF	TRBV7-8	TRBD1	TRBJ1-5	few
TGTGCCAGCAACACTGGGCTAGCGGAACTAAGAGAGGAGCAGTTCTTC	CASNTGLAELREEQFF	TRBV27	TRBD2	TRBJ2-1	.
TGCAGTGCACACAGCGGTAATGAGCAGTTCTTC	CSAHSGNEQFF	TRBV20-1	.	TRBJ2-1	few
TGTGCCAGCACCCGTGCTGATACGCAGTATTTT	CASTRADTQYF	TRBV7-2	.	TRBJ2-3	.
TGTGCCAGCAGTAGCCCAGGGGGAACGGACTATGGCTACACCTTC	CASSSPGGTDYGYTF	TRBV6-2/TRBV6-3	TRBD1	TRBJ1-2	.
TGTGCCAGTAGTGGCAGGGAAAATTCACCCCTCCACTTT	CASSGRENSPLHF	TRBV19	.	TRBJ1-6	.
TGCGCCAGCAGCCCTGGACAGGGGTGGGACACTGAAGCTTTCTTT	CASSPGQGWDTEAFF	TRBV4-3	TRBD1	TRBJ1-1	once
TGTGCCAGCAGCTTAGCAAGGCGCGGGGGGTACTCCTACGAGCAGTACTTC	CASSLARRGGYSYEQYF	TRBV7-9	TRBD2	TRBJ2-7	.
TGCAGTGCTAGGGGACTAGCGGGATACAATGAGCAGTTCTTC	CSARGLAGYNEQFF	TRBV20-1	TRBD2	TRBJ2-1	few
TGTGCCAGCAGTTTAATGAGGGGGGGCCGGGGTGAGCAGTTCTTC	CASSLMRGGRGEQFF	TRBV27	.	TRBJ2-1	.
TGTGCCAGCAGTTTAGAGGGGGACGGTTCACCCCTCCACTTT	CASSLEGDGSPLHF	TRBV12-3/TRBV12-4	.	TRBJ1-6	few
TGTGCCAGCAGCTTCGGACAGGTTGAAGCTTTCTTT	CASSFGQVEAFF	TRBV5-4	TRBD1	TRBJ1-1	.
TGTGCCAGCGCGTTGCGGGAGGGTTCCTACAATGAGCAGTTCTTC	CASALREGSYNEQFF	TRBV7-3	TRBD2	TRBJ2-1	.